This note documents a single TCR beta chain sequence. The CDR3 is 15 amino acids. J was trimmed by 5 bases and V by 3 bases; bases with no gene match: 6. Germline CDR1 is MNHEY and CDR2 is SMNVEV (reference sequence). The data belong to a study of OX40 agonist ivuxolimab in advanced cancers. Study as a whole: Participants averaged roughly 60 years of age (range roughly 23 to 80) and were approximately 81% male.

Assay used: immunoSEQ multiplex PCR; TCRdb lists only in-frame clones, some missing. The sample holds fewer than 85,000 clones; about 90% are singletons and the top ten take over 9.5%. This specimen consisted of CD4+ or CD8+ T cells sorted from blood, obtained in a trial of the OX40 agonist ivuxolimab. The origin of this receptor is an adult with an advanced solid tumor such as melanoma, head and neck, liver or kidney cancer. The chain uses TRBV27 and TRBJ2-3, with TRBD2 matching 9 bases. The CDR3 bases are TGTGCCAGCAGTTTTGGCGGGAGGGCCGAAGATACGCAGTATTTT. The encoded protein is CASSFGGRAEDTQYF.